A single sample is the source of the 9 T cell receptor beta chains below, sequenced in a study of tissue T cells after allogeneic stem cell transplantation. The time point was: mouse harvest day 14 after allogeneic transplant. Each mouse received 10^7 T-cell-depleted marrow cells plus 10^6 splenic CD5+ T cells by tail vein. Assay used: immunoSEQ multiplex PCR; TCRdb lists only in-frame clones, some missing. The table has 2,500 to 3,500 clones, 45% to 60% seen once. Sample: gut tissue. The receptors shown here come from a female BALB/c mouse given C57BL/6 T cells with graft-versus-host disease after an allogeneic hematopoietic cell transplant.

Worth noting for this clone: These gene names are mouse names. The read ends 1 residue shy of where the CDR3 ends; the end is completed using the germline J gene. The chain is built from TRBV26 and TRBJ1-1; D not resolved. Trimming cost V 3 bases and J 1 base, with 3 bases left between them. Germline CDR1 KGHPV, CDR2 FQNQEV (reference sequence). The CDR3 spans 12 residues. The part of the CDR3 DNA that was read is TGTGCCAGCAGTCTTCAAAACACAGAAGTCTTC. Translating it yields CASSLQNTEVF. From start to end, the CDR3 is CASSLQNTEVFF.

Concerning this clone itself: The listed genes are named as in mouse. The sequenced CDR3 bases are TGTGCCAGCAGTCGGGACAGGGTGAACACCGGGCAGCTCTAC. This sequence encodes CASSRDRVNTGQLY. The full CDR3 reads CASSRDRVNTGQLYF. This rearrangement joins TRBV26 to TRBJ2-2; 9 bases fit TRBD1. Coverage ceases 1 residue before the CDR3 finishes, and the germline J gene fills in the end. Germline-derived CDR1 and CDR2 are KGHPV and FQNQEV (reference sequence). The CDR3 contains 15 residues. After removal of 4 bases from V and 2 bases from J, the junction contained 2 bases not matched to a gene.

Details on this clone: Germline and genes here are mouse. Read data end 1 residue before the CDR3 end; the end is taken from the germline J gene. This rearrangement joins TRBV12-1 to TRBJ1-1; TRBD1 matches 10 bases. Germline trimming cut 3 bases from V and 8 bases from J; bases unmatched to any gene: 2. CDR1 is SGHSN and CDR2 is HYEKVE in the germline V gene. The CDR3 contains 12 residues. The CDR3 DNA, read in part, is TGTGCCAGCTCTAGACAGGGGGCCGAAGTCTTC. Translation gives CASSRQGAEVF. The full CDR3 is CASSRQGAEVFF.

Details on this clone: Genes and germline come from the mouse. The CDR3 end falls 1 residue outside the read, so it is completed with the germline J gene. J is TRBJ2-3 and V is TRBV13-2; the D gene is possibly TRBD1 (6 bases). The length of the CDR3 is 13 residues. The ends were cut back, 2 bases at V and 6 bases at J, with 10 bases in the middle. The germline V gene encodes CDR1 NNHNN and CDR2 SYGAGS (reference sequence). Partial CDR3 DNA: TGTGCCAGCGGTGAAACAGGGAGGGAAACGCTGTAT. This encodes CASGETGRETLY. The entire CDR3 is CASGETGRETLYF.

This clone has a handful of counts. Gene names are the mouse ones. With the read ending 1 residue before the CDR3 end, the germline J gene is used to fill in that end. The chain carries TRBV1 and TRBJ2-7; D perhaps matches TRBD1 (5 bases). The CDR3 totals 12 residues. CDR1 is NSQYPW and CDR2 is LRSPGD in the germline V gene (reference sequence). Trimming stripped 1 base from V and 4 bases from J, with 5 bases between. The DNA read from the CDR3 is TGCACCTGCAGTGCAGGACAGTATGAACAGTAC. Amino acids: CTCSAGQYEQY. The entire CDR3 protein reads CTCSAGQYEQYF. Full variable domain (rest looked up from reference TRBV1 and TRBJ2-7): VTLLEQNPRWRLVPRGQAVNLRCILKNSQYPWMSWYQQDLQKQLQWLFTLRSPGDKEVKSLPGADYLATRVTDTELRLQVANMSQGRTLYCTCSAGQYEQYFGPGTRLTVL.

A word on this clone: Genes and germline are mouse. The missing CDR3 end, 1 residue past where the read stops, is filled in from the germline J gene. J is TRBJ2-5 and V is TRBV13-1; TRBD2 aligns across 7 bases. After removal of 0 bases from V and 3 bases from J, the junction contained 1 base not matched to a gene. Germline loops: CDR1 NSHNY, CDR2 SYGAGN. The CDR3 length is 14 residues. This chain's CDR3 is CASSDVWGQDTQYF. The part of the CDR3 DNA that was read is TGTGCCAGCAGTGATGTCTGGGGGCAAGACACCCAGTAC.

This clone was detected a few times. Here the gene names and germline are mouse. CDR3 DNA, as far as it was read: TGTGCCAGCAGCTTACAGGGGGCGGACACCGGGCAGCTCTAC. This sequence encodes CASSLQGADTGQLY. The entire CDR3 reads CASSLQGADTGQLYF. This rearrangement joins TRBV3 to TRBJ2-2, with TRBD1 identical over 8 bases. The read stops 1 residue short of the end of the CDR3; the missing end is completed from the germline J gene. The CDR3 totals 15 residues. V shed 2 bases and J 3 bases; nucleotides not matched to a gene: 2. In germline, CDR1 is SNHLY, CDR2 FYNGKV (reference sequence).

Concerning this clone itself: The gene names given are mouse names. The read terminates 1 residue ahead of where the CDR3 ends, so the germline J gene completes it. V is TRBV2 and J is TRBJ2-7; possible D gene TRBD2, 6 bases. Between the trimmed V and J ends, which lost 0 bases and 3 bases, there was a span of 12 bases. The CDR3 has 15 residues. Per germline, CDR1 LGHNA and CDR2 YSYQKL. The CDR3 protein is CASSQELTGIYEQYF. CDR3 DNA, as far as it was read: TGTGCCAGCAGCCAAGAGTTAACTGGGATCTATGAACAGTAC.

Concerning this clone itself: Genes and germline are mouse. The DNA ends 1 residue before the CDR3 does, and the rest of the CDR3 is filled in from the germline J gene. The chain is built from TRBV21 and TRBJ2-1; D could derive from TRBD1 or TRBD2 (6 bases each). TRBV21 is designated an ORF whose function remains uncertain. V was cut by 0 bases and J by 7 bases, with 10 bases left in between. The CDR3 loop spans 14 amino acids. The sequenced part of the CDR3 DNA is TGTGCTAGCAGTCAATCGGGGGCGCTGGCTGAGCAGTTC. This gives the protein CASSQSGALAEQF. The entire CDR3 sequence reads CASSQSGALAEQFF.